This T cell receptor (beta chain) was identified during a study of beta chain features in type 1 diabetes. In the study overall: Cells sorted and examined across all samples totaled 85 million to 130 million.

Trimming pared 3 bases from V and 1 base from J, leaving 2 bases between. This CDR3 has 11 residues. Germline CDR1 and CDR2: SGHDT and YYEEEE. Broader study findings: Researchers report that Type 1 diabetes patients had moderately but significantly shorter TCRB CDR3s across all four CD4+ subsets.

Concerning this clone itself: Antigen unknown.

The entirety of the isolated RNA underwent reverse transcription, so expressed TCRB transcripts were sequenced. The table came from immunoSEQ multiplex PCR; TCRdb's copy has only in-frame clones and leaves some out. The sample holds fewer than 350,000 clones; over 14% are singletons and the top ten take approximately 0.015%. V and J are TRBV5-6 and TRBJ2-7; D gene uncertain. Material for sequencing was naive CD4+ T cells from blood. The TCR sequence derives from a man aged 18 to 30 with type 1 diabetes. The CDR3 sequence: CASSSSYEQYF. As DNA, the CDR3 is TGTGCCAGCAGCTCATCCTACGAGCAGTACTTC.